This T cell receptor beta chain is from a study of shared clonotypes between healthy human individuals. Of note for this clone: Its antigen is as yet unknown.

Sequencing was performed with immunoSEQ multiplex PCR; in TCRdb, only in-frame clones are kept and a portion is missing. The table includes 2 million to 2.5 million clones, around 95% detected once. Per germline, CDR1 SGHDT and CDR2 YYEEEE. This CDR3 has 16 amino acids. Trimming took 4 bases from V and 5 from J, leaving 22 bases between them. Points from the study as a whole: Among donors, the sharing of clonotypes was expected to be influenced by sequencing depth. When naive CD4 clonotypes were compared across four donors, about 4.9% were shared.

The chain has TRBV5-6 and TRBJ2-7; D unclear. The sequenced sample consisted of naive CD4+ T cells sorted from blood. The subset here: CD45RA+ positively selected. This TCR was recovered from a man younger than 35 in good health. Here the CDR3 DNA reads TGTGCCAGCAGCAAACGGACCCCGCGGTATGCCCACGAGCAGTACTTC. It translates to CASSKRTPRYAHEQYF.